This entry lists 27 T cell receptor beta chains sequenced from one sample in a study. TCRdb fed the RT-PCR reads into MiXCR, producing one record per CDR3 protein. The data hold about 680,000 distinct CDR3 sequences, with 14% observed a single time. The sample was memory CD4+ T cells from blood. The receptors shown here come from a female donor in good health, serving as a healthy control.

The CDR3 spells CASSAQGDPGPQHF. In DNA, the CDR3 is TGTGCCAGCAGTGCTCAGGGGGACCCGGGGCCCCAGCATTTT. The rearrangement joins TRBV25-1 to TRBJ1-5; 7 bases line up with TRBD1. V was clipped by 4 bases and J by 9 bases; unmatched bases: 9. Germline CDR1 MGHDK, CDR2 SYGVNS. The CDR3 spans 14 residues.

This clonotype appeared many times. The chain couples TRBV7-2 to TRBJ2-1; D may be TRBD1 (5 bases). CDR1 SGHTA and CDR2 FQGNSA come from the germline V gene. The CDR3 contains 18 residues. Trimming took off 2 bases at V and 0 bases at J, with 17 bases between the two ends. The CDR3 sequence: CASSLTLQGLGSYNEQFF. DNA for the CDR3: TGTGCCAGCAGCTTAACCCTTCAGGGTTTGGGCTCCTACAATGAGCAGTTCTTC.

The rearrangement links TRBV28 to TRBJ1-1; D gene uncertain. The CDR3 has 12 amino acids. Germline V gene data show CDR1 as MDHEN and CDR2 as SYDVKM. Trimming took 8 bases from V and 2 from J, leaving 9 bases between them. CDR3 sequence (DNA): TGTGCCAGCGATGGGGTAAACACTGAAGCTTTCTTT. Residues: CASDGVNTEAFF.

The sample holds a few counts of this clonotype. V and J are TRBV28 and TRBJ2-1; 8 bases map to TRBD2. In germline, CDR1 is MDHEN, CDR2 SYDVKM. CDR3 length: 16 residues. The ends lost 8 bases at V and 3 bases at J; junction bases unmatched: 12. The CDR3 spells CASEGAHLAGYNEQFF. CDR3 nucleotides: TGTGCCAGCGAAGGGGCACATCTAGCGGGCTACAATGAGCAGTTCTTC.

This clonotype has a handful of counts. This CDR3 is CASSLRGSPTEAFF. CDR3 in DNA: TGTGCCAGCAGCTTACGAGGGTCTCCCACTGAAGCTTTCTTT. V and J are TRBV7-2 and TRBJ1-1; unclear D gene. The CDR3 sequence is 14 residues long. V was trimmed by 2 bases and J by 4 bases, leaving 11 bases between them. Germline V lookup: CDR1 SGHTA, CDR2 FQGNSA.

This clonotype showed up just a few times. As DNA, the CDR3 is TGTGCCAGTAGTATCGGGACAGGGAGTATGGAGACCCAGTACTTC. Protein product: CASSIGTGSMETQYF. V usage is TRBV19 and J usage is TRBJ2-5; 9 bases agree with TRBD1. The germline CDR1 and CDR2 sequences are LNHDA and SQIVND (reference sequence). This CDR3 is built from 15 residues. Trimming at V came to 3 bases and at J to 5 bases, leaving 7 bases not matched to a gene.

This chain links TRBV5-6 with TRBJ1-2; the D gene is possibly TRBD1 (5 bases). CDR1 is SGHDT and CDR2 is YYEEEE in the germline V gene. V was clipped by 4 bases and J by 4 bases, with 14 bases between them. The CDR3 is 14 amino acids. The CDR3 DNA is TGTGCCAGCAGCGATATGACAGCTCCCTATGGCTACACCTTC. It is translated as CASSDMTAPYGYTF.

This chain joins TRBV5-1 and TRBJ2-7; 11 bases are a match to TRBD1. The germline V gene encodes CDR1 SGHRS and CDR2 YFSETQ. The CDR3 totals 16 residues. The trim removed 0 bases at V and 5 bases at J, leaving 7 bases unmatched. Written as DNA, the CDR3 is TGCGCCAGCAGCTTGGCGAGGACAGGGGGCGCCGACGAGCAGTACTTC. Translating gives CASSLARTGGADEQYF.

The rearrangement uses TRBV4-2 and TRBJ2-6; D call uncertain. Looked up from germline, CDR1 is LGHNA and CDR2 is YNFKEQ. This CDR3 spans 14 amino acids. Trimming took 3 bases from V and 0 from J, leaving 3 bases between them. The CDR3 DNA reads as TGTGCCAGCAGCCAGTACTCTGGGGCCAACGTCCTGACTTTC. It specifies CASSQYSGANVLTF.

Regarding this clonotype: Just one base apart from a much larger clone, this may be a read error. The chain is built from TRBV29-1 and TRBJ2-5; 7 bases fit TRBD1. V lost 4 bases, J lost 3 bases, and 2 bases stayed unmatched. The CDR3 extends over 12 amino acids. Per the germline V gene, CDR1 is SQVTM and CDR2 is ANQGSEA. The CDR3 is CSVGGTEETQYF. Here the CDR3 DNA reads TGCAGCGTTGGAGGGACAGAAGAGACCCAGTACTTC.

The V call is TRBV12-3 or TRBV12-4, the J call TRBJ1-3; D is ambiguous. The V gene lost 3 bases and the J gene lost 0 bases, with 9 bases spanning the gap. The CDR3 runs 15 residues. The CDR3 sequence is CASSFSSASGNTIYF. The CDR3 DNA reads TGTGCCAGCAGTTTTTCCTCCGCCTCTGGAAACACCATATATTTT.

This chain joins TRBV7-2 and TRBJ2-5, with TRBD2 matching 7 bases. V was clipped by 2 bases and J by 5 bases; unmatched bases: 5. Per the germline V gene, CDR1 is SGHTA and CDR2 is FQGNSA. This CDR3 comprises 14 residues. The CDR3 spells CASSLQRGGETQYF. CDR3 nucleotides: TGTGCCAGCAGCTTACAACGGGGAGGGGAGACCCAGTACTTC.

The CDR3 region is CASSWWLNNQPQHF. CDR3 nucleotide sequence: TGTGCCAGCAGTTGGTGGCTGAACAATCAGCCCCAGCATTTT. The V and J genes are TRBV6-2 or TRBV6-3 and TRBJ1-5; D unclear. From germline, CDR1 is MNHEY and CDR2 SVGEGT. The V gene lost 4 bases and the J gene lost 3 bases, with 10 bases spanning the gap. CDR3 length: 14 amino acids.

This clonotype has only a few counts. The CDR3: CASSSDSPGDTQYF. As DNA, the CDR3 is TGTGCCAGCAGCTCGGACTCCCCGGGGGATACGCAGTATTTT. V is TRBV11-2 and J is TRBJ2-3; D might be TRBD2 (5 bases). Germline V gene lookup returns CDR1 SGHAT and CDR2 FQNNGV. This CDR3 region has 14 residues. V gave up 4 bases and J gave up 6 bases, with 14 bases separating them.

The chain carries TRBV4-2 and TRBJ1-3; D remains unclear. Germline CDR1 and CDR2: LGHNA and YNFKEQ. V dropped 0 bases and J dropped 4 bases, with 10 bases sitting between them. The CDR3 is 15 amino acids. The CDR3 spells CASSQDKTTGNTIYF. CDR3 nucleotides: TGTGCCAGCAGCCAAGATAAGACTACCGGAAACACCATATATTTT.

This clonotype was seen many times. CDR3 DNA: TGTGCCAGCAGCCTCGGGACAGGGACCGGGGAGCTGTTTTTT. Protein product: CASSLGTGTGELFF. The chain couples TRBV7-7 to TRBJ2-2; 9 bases align to TRBD1. The CDR3 sequence is 14 residues long. Per the germline V gene, CDR1 is SSHAT and CDR2 is FNYEAQ (reference sequence). V gave up 5 bases and J gave up 5 bases; unmatched junction bases: 3.

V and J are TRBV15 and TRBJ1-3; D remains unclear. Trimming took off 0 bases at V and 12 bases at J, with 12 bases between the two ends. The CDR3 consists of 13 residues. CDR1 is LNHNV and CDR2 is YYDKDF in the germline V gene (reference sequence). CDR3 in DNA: TGTGCCACCAGCAGAGATCGGAGCTCAGGCATATATTTT. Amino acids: CATSRDRSSGIYF.

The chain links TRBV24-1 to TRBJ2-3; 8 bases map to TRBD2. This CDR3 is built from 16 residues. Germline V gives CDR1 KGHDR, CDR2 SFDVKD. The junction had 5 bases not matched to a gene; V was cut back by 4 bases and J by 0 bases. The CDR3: CATSDSGGLSTDTQYF. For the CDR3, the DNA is TGTGCCACCAGTGACAGCGGGGGTCTAAGCACAGATACGCAGTATTTT.

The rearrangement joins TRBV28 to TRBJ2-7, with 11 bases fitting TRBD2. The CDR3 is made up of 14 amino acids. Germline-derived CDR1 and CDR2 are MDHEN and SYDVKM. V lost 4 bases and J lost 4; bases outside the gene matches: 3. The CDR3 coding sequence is TGTGCCAGCAGTTATAGCGGGAGGGTTTACGAGCAGTACTTC. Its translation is CASSYSGRVYEQYF.

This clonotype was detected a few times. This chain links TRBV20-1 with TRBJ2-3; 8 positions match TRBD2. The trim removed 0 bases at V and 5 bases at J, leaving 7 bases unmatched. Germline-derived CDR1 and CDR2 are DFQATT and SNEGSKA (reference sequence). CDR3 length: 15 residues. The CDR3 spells CSARDIGRAGDTQYF. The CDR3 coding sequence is TGCAGTGCTAGAGATATCGGGAGGGCAGGAGATACGCAGTATTTT.

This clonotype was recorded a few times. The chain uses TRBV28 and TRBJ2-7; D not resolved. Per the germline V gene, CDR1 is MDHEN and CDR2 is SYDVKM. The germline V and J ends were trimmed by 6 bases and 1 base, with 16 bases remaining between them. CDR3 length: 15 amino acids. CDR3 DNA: TGTGCCAGCAGAAAGTCGACATTTACTTCCTACGAGCAGTACTTC. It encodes CASRKSTFTSYEQYF.

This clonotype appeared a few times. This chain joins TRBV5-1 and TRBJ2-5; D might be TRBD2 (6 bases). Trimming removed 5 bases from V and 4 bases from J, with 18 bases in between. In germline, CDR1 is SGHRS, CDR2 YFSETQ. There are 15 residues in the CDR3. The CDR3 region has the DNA TGCGCCAGCAGTTCCGGAGGAGGGAATAGAGAGACCCAGTACTTC. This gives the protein CASSSGGGNRETQYF.

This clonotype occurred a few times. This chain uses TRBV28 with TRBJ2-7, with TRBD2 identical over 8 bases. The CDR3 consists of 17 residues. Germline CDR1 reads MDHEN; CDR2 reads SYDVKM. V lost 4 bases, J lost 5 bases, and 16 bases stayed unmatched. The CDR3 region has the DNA TGTGCCAGCAGTTCCCGAGGGGCGAGCGGGAGAACCCACGAGCAGTACTTC. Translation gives CASSSRGASGRTHEQYF.

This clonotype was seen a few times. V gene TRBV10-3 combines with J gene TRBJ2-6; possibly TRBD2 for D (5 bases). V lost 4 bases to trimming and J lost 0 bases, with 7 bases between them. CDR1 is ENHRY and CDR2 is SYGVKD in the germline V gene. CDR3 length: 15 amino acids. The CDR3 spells CAISAGFSGANVLTF. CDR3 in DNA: TGTGCCATCAGTGCGGGATTCTCTGGGGCCAACGTCCTGACTTTC.

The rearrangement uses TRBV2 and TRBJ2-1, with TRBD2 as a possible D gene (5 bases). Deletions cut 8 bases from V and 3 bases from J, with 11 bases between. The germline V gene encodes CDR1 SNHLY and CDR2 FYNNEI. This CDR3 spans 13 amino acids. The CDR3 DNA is TGTGCCAGCTCGAGCGGATACTACAATGAGCAGTTCTTC. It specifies CASSSGYYNEQFF.

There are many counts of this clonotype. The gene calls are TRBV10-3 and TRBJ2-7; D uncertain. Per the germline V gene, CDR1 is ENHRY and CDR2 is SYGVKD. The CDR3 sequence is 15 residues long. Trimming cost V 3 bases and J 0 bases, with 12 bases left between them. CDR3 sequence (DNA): TGTGCCATCAGTGATCTGGCAGGTAGCTCCTACGAGCAGTACTTC. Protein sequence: CAISDLAGSSYEQYF.

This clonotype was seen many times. CDR3 sequence reads: CASSQDRGTGELFF. The CDR3 nucleotides are TGCGCCAGCAGCCAAGATAGGGGGACCGGGGAGCTGTTTTTT. This chain connects TRBV4-3 to TRBJ2-2; possibly TRBD1 for D (6 bases). Germline V gene data show CDR1 as LGHNA and CDR2 as YSLEER. The V end lost 0 bases, the J end lost 5 bases, and 7 bases lay between the germline ends. The CDR3 contains 14 residues.